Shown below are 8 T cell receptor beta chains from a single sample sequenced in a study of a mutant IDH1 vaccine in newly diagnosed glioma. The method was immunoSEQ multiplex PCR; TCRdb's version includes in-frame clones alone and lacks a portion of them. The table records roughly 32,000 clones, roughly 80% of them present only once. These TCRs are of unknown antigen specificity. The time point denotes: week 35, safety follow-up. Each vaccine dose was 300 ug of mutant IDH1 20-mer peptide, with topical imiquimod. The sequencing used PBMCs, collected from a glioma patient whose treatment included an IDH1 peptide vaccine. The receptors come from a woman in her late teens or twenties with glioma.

The CDR3 bases are TGTGCCAGCAGTGGTATGACAGGTGCTGGGGCCAACGTCCTGACTTTC. Encoded protein: CASSGMTGAGANVLTF. V usage is TRBV6-1 and J usage is TRBJ2-6; D might be TRBD1 (6 bases). The CDR3 totals 16 residues. Germline CDR1 and CDR2: MNHNS and SASEGT. V lost 4 bases and J lost 2, with 12 bases in between.

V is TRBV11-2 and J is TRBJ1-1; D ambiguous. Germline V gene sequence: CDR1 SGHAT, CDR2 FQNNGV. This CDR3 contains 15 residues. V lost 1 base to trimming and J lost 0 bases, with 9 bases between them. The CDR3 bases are TGTGCCAGCAGCTTAGGGACGGGCATGAACACTGAAGCTTTCTTT. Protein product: CASSLGTGMNTEAFF.

The CDR3 DNA reads TGCGCCAGCAGCCAATTCTCGTGGTTCCAGAATTCACCCCTCCACTTT. Amino acids: CASSQFSWFQNSPLHF. The rearrangement uses TRBV4-1 and TRBJ1-6, with D unresolved. Germline values: CDR1 MGHRA, CDR2 YSYEKL. Trimming took off 2 bases at V and 7 bases at J, with 15 bases between the two ends. This CDR3 contains 16 residues.

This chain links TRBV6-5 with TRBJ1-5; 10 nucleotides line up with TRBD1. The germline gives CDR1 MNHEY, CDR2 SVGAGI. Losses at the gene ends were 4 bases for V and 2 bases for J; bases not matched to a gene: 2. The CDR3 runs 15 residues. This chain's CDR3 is CASSSGTGGNQPQHF. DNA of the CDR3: TGTGCCAGCAGTTCCGGGACAGGGGGCAATCAGCCCCAGCATTTT.

The CDR3 here is CASTRGQGAGEQYF. The CDR3 DNA reads TGTGCCAGCACCCGCGGACAGGGGGCGGGCGAGCAGTACTTC. This chain joins TRBV6-5 and TRBJ2-7, with TRBD1 identical over 11 bases. The CDR3 is 14 residues long. Per the germline V gene, CDR1 is MNHEY and CDR2 is SVGAGI. After removal of 7 bases from V and 6 bases from J, the junction contained 8 bases not matched to a gene.

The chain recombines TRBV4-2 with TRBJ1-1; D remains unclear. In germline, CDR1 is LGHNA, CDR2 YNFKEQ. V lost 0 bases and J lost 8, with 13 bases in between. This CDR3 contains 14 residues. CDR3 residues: CASSQEMGNPEAFF. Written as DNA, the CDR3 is TGTGCCAGCAGCCAAGAGATGGGGAACCCCGAAGCTTTCTTT.

CDR3 loop: CSVATPPYGYTF. The DNA for the CDR3 is TGCAGCGTAGCGACACCCCCCTATGGCTACACCTTC. The gene calls are TRBV29-1 and TRBJ1-2; D remains ambiguous. Trimming left V 6 bases short and J 4 bases short, with 12 bases between. The CDR3 runs to 12 residues. Germline V CDR1 and CDR2: SQVTM, ANQGSEA.

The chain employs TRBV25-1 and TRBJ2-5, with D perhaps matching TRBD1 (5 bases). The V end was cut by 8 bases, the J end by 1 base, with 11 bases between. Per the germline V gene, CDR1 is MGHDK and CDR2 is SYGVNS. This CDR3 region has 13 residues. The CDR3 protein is CASGVQGQETQYF. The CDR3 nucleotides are TGTGCCAGCGGAGTCCAGGGCCAAGAGACCCAGTACTTC.